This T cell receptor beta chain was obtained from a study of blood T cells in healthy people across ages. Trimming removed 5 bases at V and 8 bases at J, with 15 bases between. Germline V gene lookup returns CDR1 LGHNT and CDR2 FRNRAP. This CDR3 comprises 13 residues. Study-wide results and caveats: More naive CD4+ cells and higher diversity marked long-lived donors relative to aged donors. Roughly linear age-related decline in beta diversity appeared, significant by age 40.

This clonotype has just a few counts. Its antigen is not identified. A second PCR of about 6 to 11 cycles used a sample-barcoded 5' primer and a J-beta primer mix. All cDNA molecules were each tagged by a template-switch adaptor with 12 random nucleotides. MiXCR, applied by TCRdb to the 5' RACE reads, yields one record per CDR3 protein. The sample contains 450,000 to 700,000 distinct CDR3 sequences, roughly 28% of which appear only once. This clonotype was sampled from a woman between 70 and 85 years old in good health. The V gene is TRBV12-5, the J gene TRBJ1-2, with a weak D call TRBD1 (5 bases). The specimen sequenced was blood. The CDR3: CASGLQTAGGYTF. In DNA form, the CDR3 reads TGTGCTAGTGGTCTACAGACAGCCGGAGGCTACACCTTC.